The clone carrying this T cell receptor beta chain counts as medium-sized. Its antigen is still unknown. TCRdb's copy holds only in-frame clones and misses some; the assay was immunoSEQ multiplex PCR. This sample has some 1,800 clones, with roughly 21% found just once. These data are taken from a study of T cells in localized non-small cell lung cancer. Study outcomes and limitations: Maximal T cell clonality occurred in uninvolved adjacent lung, with tumor ranking below it. Adjacent lung exhibited a median of 57 among the 100 most abundant tumor clones. Longer overall survival was linked to higher blood T cell density.

The CDR3 extends over 15 amino acids. Germline loops: CDR1 SGHNT, CDR2 YENEEA. The V end was cut by 4 bases, the J end by 1 base, with 11 bases between. The TCR sequence derives from an older male donor with stage I lung adenocarcinoma. The chain joins TRBV11-3 to TRBJ1-3; TRBD1 is a possible D gene (5 bases). The sequencing used lung tumor tissue, collected before any cancer treatment. The CDR3 DNA follows: TGTGCCAGCAGCTCGGGGTCAGGGTCTGGAAACACCATATATTTT. Protein product: CASSSGSGSGNTIYF.